What follows are 20 T cell receptor beta chains derived from one specimen sequenced in a study of T cells in Graves' hyperthyroidism and ophthalmopathy. RNA transcripts served as the template for amplifying TCR beta CDR3 regions. Primed by the HTBI set, a first-round RT-PCR was run on the TCR CDR3. TCRdb reanalysed the multiplex PCR reads using MiXCR and keeps one entry per CDR3 protein. This table holds about 560,000 distinct CDR3 sequences, approximately 15% found once. Sequenced input: blood. The receptors stem from a woman between 18 and 29 years old with Graves' hyperthyroidism.

This clonotype was recorded many times. The chain couples TRBV7-2 to TRBJ2-3; no clear D gene. Germline lookup yields CDR1 SGHTA and CDR2 FQGNSA. This CDR3 is 16 amino acids long. V lost 1 base and J lost 2, with 13 bases in between. The CDR3 DNA reads as TGTGCCAGCAGCTTAGGACTGGGTCGGACCACAGATACGCAGTATTTT. The encoded protein is CASSLGLGRTTDTQYF.

This clonotype was detected many times. The CDR3 region has the DNA TGTGCCAGCAGTTCGACAGGGGCCAATCAGCCCCAGCATTTT. Protein: CASSSTGANQPQHF. The chain has TRBV12-3 or TRBV12-4 and TRBJ1-5; 8 bases fit TRBD1. The CDR3 is 14 amino acids. J was trimmed by 3 bases and V by 4 bases; bases with no gene match: 2.

The chain uses TRBV6-1 and TRBJ1-5; D is possibly TRBD1 (5 bases). In germline, CDR1 is MNHNS, CDR2 SASEGT. V lost 6 bases to trimming and J lost 2 bases, with 14 bases between them. The CDR3 is 15 residues long. CDR3 in DNA: TGTGCCAGCAGGGTCTGGGGGACCGGCAATCAGCCCCAGCATTTT. This encodes CASRVWGTGNQPQHF.

Comment on this clonotype: The conserved closing phenylalanine or tryptophan is absent in this CDR3, likely reflecting a read error. The chain employs TRBV20-1 and TRBJ2-5; 7 bases map to TRBD2. CDR3 length equals 12 residues. Per the germline V gene, CDR1 is DFQATT and CDR2 is SNEGSKA (reference sequence). The V gene end was trimmed by 6 bases and the J gene end by 2 bases; junction bases not matched to a gene: 3. This CDR3 is CSAQAGQETQYV. CDR3 coding DNA: TGCAGTGCACAAGCGGGGCAAGAGACCCAGTACGTC.

With respect to this clonotype: Mismatch with germline at one junction end may stem from a read error. The chain has TRBV6-5 and TRBJ1-2; D gene unclear. The CDR3 length is 14 residues. Germline loops: CDR1 MNHEY, CDR2 SVGAGI. The CDR3 here is CASTASGFTYGYAF. In nucleotides, the CDR3 is TGTGCCAGCACCGCGTCTGGGTTTACCTATGGCTACGCCTTC.

The V gene is TRBV2, the J gene TRBJ2-5; a possible D gene is TRBD2 (6 bases). This CDR3 is 13 amino acids long. The V gene lost 8 bases and the J gene lost 7 bases, with 17 bases spanning the gap. Germline-derived CDR1 and CDR2 are SNHLY and FYNNEI. The CDR3: CASAPSAPGTQYF. In nucleotides, the CDR3 is TGTGCCAGCGCGCCTAGCGCCCCGGGGACCCAGTACTTC.

There are a few counts of this clonotype. The chain is built from TRBV12-3 or TRBV12-4 and TRBJ1-2, with D perhaps matching TRBD1 (5 bases). The CDR3 is made up of 13 amino acids. Trimming took off 7 bases at V and 6 bases at J, with 15 bases between the two ends. The CDR3 DNA reads as TGTGCCAGCAACCCTGGGACGGGCCATGGCTACACCTTC. This gives the protein CASNPGTGHGYTF.

Ten or more counts support this clonotype. V gene TRBV20-1 combines with J gene TRBJ2-1; 14 bases line up with TRBD2. In germline, CDR1 is DFQATT, CDR2 SNEGSKA (reference sequence). The length of the CDR3 is 12 residues. The CDR3 DNA reads as TGCAGGGGGACTAGCGGGAGCAATGAGCAGTTCTTC. It specifies CRGTSGSNEQFF.

This clonotype showed up just a few times. The chain carries TRBV12-5 and TRBJ1-2; D remains ambiguous. The V end was cut by 5 bases, the J end by 8 bases, with 21 bases between. This CDR3 has 15 residues. CDR1 is LGHNT and CDR2 is FRNRAP in the germline V gene. The chain's CDR3 is CASGITLDTPGGYTF. The CDR3 region has the DNA TGTGCTAGTGGTATAACCTTAGACACCCCGGGGGGCTACACCTTC.

Turning to this clonotype: The junction does not match germline at one end; this may be a read error. The chain has TRBV6-4 and TRBJ1-5, with 8 bases that match TRBD1. CDR1 is MRHNA, CDR2 SNTAGT, per germline. This CDR3 region has 13 residues. CDR3 sequence reads: CATGQGWNPPQHF. The CDR3 DNA is TGTGCCACTGGACAGGGTTGGAATCCGCCCCAGCATTTT.

In regard to this clonotype: This sequence may be a read error, since a much larger clone differs from it by one base. This chain connects TRBV27 to TRBJ2-3, with D possibly matching TRBD2 (6 bases). Per germline, CDR1 MNHEY and CDR2 SMNVEV (reference sequence). The CDR3 is 18 residues long. V was clipped by 0 bases and J by 2 bases, with 18 bases between them. The CDR3 DNA reads as TGTGCCAGCAGTTTATCAAGGGCGGGATCAGACCTCACAGATACGCAGTATTTT. It codes for CASSLSRAGSDLTDTQYF.

This clonotype has ten or more counts. The V and J genes are TRBV7-2 and TRBJ2-1, with TRBD2 matching over 9 bases. Germline lookup yields CDR1 SGHTA and CDR2 FQGNSA. The CDR3 spans 16 residues. V gave up 5 bases and J gave up 4 bases; unmatched junction bases: 9. The CDR3 DNA sequence: TGTGCCAGCAGCACCCAACCCCTAGCGGGATACAATGAGCAGTTCTTC. This gives the protein CASSTQPLAGYNEQFF.

This clonotype was counted at least ten times. The V and J genes are TRBV30 and TRBJ2-3; 8 bases align to TRBD2. Germline V gives CDR1 GTSNPN, CDR2 SVGIG (reference sequence). There are 15 residues in the CDR3. Trimming cost V 0 bases and J 9 bases; bases outside gene matches: 11. CDR3 bases: TGTGCCTGGAGTGTCGGGGGAACGGGAGGGCCAACGCAGTATTTT. Translation gives CAWSVGGTGGPTQYF.

This rearrangement joins TRBV6-1 to TRBJ2-2, with D perhaps matching TRBD2 (6 bases). The CDR3 is made up of 16 amino acids. CDR1 MNHNS and CDR2 SASEGT come from the germline V gene. V was shortened by 6 bases and J by 2 bases, with 16 bases between the two germline ends. This CDR3 reads CASRTGRAPNTGELFF. The CDR3 bases are TGTGCCAGCAGGACCGGGAGAGCCCCCAACACCGGGGAGCTGTTTTTT.

This clonotype has at least ten counts. J is TRBJ1-6 and V is TRBV20-1; 7 bases line up with TRBD1. The CDR3 is made up of 14 amino acids. J lost 8 bases, V lost 6 bases, and 10 bases had no gene match. Germline V gene data show CDR1 as DFQATT and CDR2 as SNEGSKA (reference sequence). For the CDR3, the DNA is TGCAGTGCCAACCGACAGGGCGGGGATTCACCCCTCCACTTT. This codes for CSANRQGGDSPLHF.

This chain connects TRBV3-1 to TRBJ2-7, with D perhaps TRBD1 (6 bases). Trimming removed 4 bases from V and 2 bases from J, with 15 bases in between. Per the germline V gene, CDR1 is LGHDT and CDR2 is YNNKEL (reference sequence). The CDR3 is 15 residues long. The CDR3 sequence is CASSPGRGFPYEQYF. The CDR3 coding sequence is TGTGCCAGCAGCCCCGGAAGGGGGTTTCCCTACGAGCAGTACTTC.

This sequence joins TRBV7-9 and TRBJ2-1; TRBD1 might be the D (5 bases). The germline gives CDR1 SEHNR, CDR2 FQNEAQ (reference sequence). The length of the CDR3 is 12 residues. With 5 bases removed from V and 8 bases from J, the gap between germline ends came to 10 bases. CDR3 residues: CASSPGFYEQFF. For the CDR3, the DNA is TGTGCCAGCAGCCCAGGGTTCTATGAGCAGTTCTTC.

Ten or more counts support this clonotype. V and J are TRBV15 and TRBJ1-1; D not resolved. CDR1 and CDR2 (germline): LNHNV, YYDKDF (reference sequence). CDR3 length equals 13 residues. Trimming took off 0 bases at V and 3 bases at J, with 5 bases between the two ends. CDR3 sequence reads: CATSREMHTEAFF. The DNA of the CDR3 is TGTGCCACCAGCAGAGAAATGCACACTGAAGCTTTCTTT.

The chain employs TRBV18 and TRBJ1-1, with 8 bases lining up with TRBD1. V trimming: 3 bases; J trimming: 5 bases; junction bases outside the gene matches: 14. The germline CDR1 and CDR2 sequences are KGHSH and LQKENI. This CDR3 has 17 amino acids. CDR3 loop: CASSPRPGTGSGTEAFF. CDR3 coding DNA: TGTGCCAGCTCACCCCGTCCCGGGACAGGTTCGGGGACTGAAGCTTTCTTT.

This clonotype has ten or more counts. DNA of the CDR3: TGTGCCAGCAGCTTCGGGGTCAACTATGGCTACACCTTC. Protein: CASSFGVNYGYTF. V usage is TRBV7-9 and J usage is TRBJ1-2; D gene uncertain. Trimming cost V 3 bases and J 2 bases, with 7 bases left between them. CDR3 size: 13 residues. CDR1 and CDR2 from the germline V gene are SEHNR and FQNEAQ (reference sequence).